These 21 T cell receptor beta chains originate from one sample sequenced in a study of blood T cell repertoires in COVID-19 (dated by TCRdb to the early 2020s). Preparation of the library involved the immunoSEQ multiplex PCR assay. Sourced from immuneACCESS, this table was stored by TCRdb with only in-frame sequences that have V and J called. A share of the clones is absent; for the studies checked, an unresolved V gene accounts for under half, and the remainder has no known explanation. Within this sample are under 300,000 clones, with 70% to 90% of them counted one time only. In total, the top ten clones hold over 6% of the sample. Sequenced material: peripheral blood. Source of these receptors: a woman aged 70-85 years with active or convalescent COVID-19.

V gene TRBV11-2 combines with J gene TRBJ1-1, with 9 bases aligning to TRBD1. The CDR3 runs to 15 residues. J was trimmed by 2 bases and V by 7 bases; bases with no gene match: 8. The germline gives CDR1 SGHAT, CDR2 FQNNGV. Here the CDR3 reads CASTKQGQGNTEAFF. CDR3 bases: TGTGCCAGCACTAAACAGGGACAGGGTAACACTGAAGCTTTCTTT.

This chain links TRBV5-1 with TRBJ1-4; 10 positions agree with TRBD1. Germline trimming cut 4 bases from V and 6 bases from J; bases unmatched to any gene: 6. Germline V gene lookup returns CDR1 SGHRS and CDR2 YFSETQ. CDR3 length equals 15 residues. The CDR3 region is CASSLTGTGDEKLFF. DNA of the CDR3: TGCGCCAGCAGCCTAACCGGGACAGGGGATGAAAAACTGTTTTTT.

The CDR3 DNA reads as TGTGCCAGCAGCCCGGGGACAGGGTCGTACGAGCAGTACTTC. Protein sequence: CASSPGTGSYEQYF. The gene calls are TRBV5-5 and TRBJ2-7; 9 nucleotides align to TRBD1. The CDR3 covers 14 residues. Germline CDR1 and CDR2: SGHKS and YYEKEE (reference sequence). After removal of 4 bases from V and 4 bases from J, the junction contained 6 bases not matched to a gene.

This sequence joins TRBV7-2 and TRBJ1-5, with a possible D match to TRBD1 (6 bases). Trimming removed 5 bases at V and 7 bases at J, with 18 bases between. Germline CDR1 reads SGHTA; CDR2 reads FQGNSA. The CDR3 is made up of 15 amino acids. CDR3: CASSSRGRGGQPQHF. The CDR3 nucleotides are TGTGCCAGCAGCAGTCGGGGCAGGGGTGGCCAGCCCCAGCATTTT.

The gene calls are TRBV10-1 and TRBJ1-4, with 7 bases matching TRBD1. Germline loops: CDR1 WNHNN, CDR2 SYGVQD (reference sequence). The CDR3 contains 14 residues. V was clipped by 5 bases and J by 7 bases; unmatched bases: 7. CDR3: CASSSDRRAEKLFF. DNA of the CDR3: TGCGCCAGCAGTTCGGACAGGAGGGCTGAAAAACTGTTTTTT.

The chain uses TRBV24-1 and TRBJ2-3, with 7 bases identical to TRBD2. The V and J ends lost 0 bases and 1 base, in that order; junction bases with no gene match: 3. Germline CDR1 reads KGHDR; CDR2 reads SFDVKD. This CDR3 comprises 16 residues. Here the CDR3 reads CATSDLGRGGTDTQYF. CDR3 coding DNA: TGTGCCACCAGTGATTTGGGTCGGGGGGGCACAGATACGCAGTATTTT.

The chain combines TRBV7-2 with TRBJ1-2, with a tentative D call TRBD1 (6 bases). The CDR3 consists of 16 residues. The V end was cut by 4 bases, the J end by 4 bases, with 19 bases between. Germline CDR1 and CDR2: SGHTA and FQGNSA. CDR3 region: CASSSIQGPESYGYTF. In nucleotides, the CDR3 is TGTGCCAGCAGCTCAATTCAGGGGCCAGAGAGCTATGGCTACACCTTC.

The gene calls are TRBV7-8 and TRBJ1-5, with D possibly being TRBD1 (5 bases). Germline V gene sequence: CDR1 SGHVS, CDR2 FQNEAQ. The CDR3 extends over 14 amino acids. The germline V and J ends were trimmed by 1 base and 6 bases, with 10 bases remaining between them. The CDR3 region has the DNA TGTGCCAGCAGCTTAGAGGGGAAAGGTCAGCCCCAGCATTTT. It translates to CASSLEGKGQPQHF. Together with reference TRBV7-8 and TRBJ1-5, the CDR3 gives the full variable domain: GAGVSQSPRYKVAKRGQDVALRCDPISGHVSLFWYQQALGQGPEFLTYFQNEAQLDKSGLPSDRFFAERPEGSVSTLKIQRTQQEDSAVYLCASSLEGKGQPQHFGDGTRLSIL.

The J gene is TRBJ1-1, the V gene TRBV6-1, with a weak D call TRBD1 (5 bases). The V end was cut by 2 bases, the J end by 5 bases, with 12 bases between. CDR1 and CDR2 (germline): MNHNS, SASEGT. This CDR3 comprises 14 residues. The CDR3: CASSENQGWTEAFF. The CDR3 DNA reads TGTGCCAGCAGTGAAAACCAGGGATGGACTGAAGCTTTCTTT.

The rearrangement uses TRBV12-3 or TRBV12-4 and TRBJ2-7; D gene ambiguous. V lost 5 bases and J lost 0, with 8 bases in between. The CDR3 covers 13 residues. The CDR3: CASSLTSSYEQYF. The CDR3 DNA follows: TGTGCCAGCAGTCTCACCAGCTCCTACGAGCAGTACTTC.

The chain combines TRBV6-1 with TRBJ2-7; maybe TRBD2 (5 bases). V lost 2 bases and J lost 1, with 15 bases in between. Germline V lookup: CDR1 MNHNS, CDR2 SASEGT. This CDR3 comprises 16 residues. The CDR3 sequence: CASSETARGWSYEQYF. The CDR3 region has the DNA TGTGCCAGCAGTGAAACGGCTAGAGGGTGGTCCTACGAGCAGTACTTC.

The chain couples TRBV5-1 to TRBJ1-2; TRBD1 agrees at 8 bases. CDR1 is SGHRS, CDR2 YFSETQ, per germline. The CDR3 spans 12 residues. V lost 4 bases to trimming and J lost 6 bases; unmatched junction nucleotides: 2. CDR3 sequence: CASSIQGDGYTF. In nucleotides, the CDR3 is TGCGCCAGCAGCATACAGGGGGATGGCTACACCTTC.

This clone was observed a handful of times. This chain links TRBV6-2 or TRBV6-3 with TRBJ1-6, with a tentative D call TRBD1 (5 bases). Looked up from germline, CDR1 is MNHEY and CDR2 is SVGEGT. This CDR3 is built from 16 residues. Trimming took 0 bases from V and 9 from J, leaving 15 bases between them. The CDR3 DNA reads TGTGCCAGCAGTTACTCGACGGGGGAGGTACGTTCACCCCTCCACTTT. This codes for CASSYSTGEVRSPLHF.

This chain links TRBV24-1 with TRBJ2-7; possible D gene TRBD1, 5 bases. With 2 bases removed from V and 3 bases from J, the gap between germline ends came to 13 bases. CDR1 is KGHDR, CDR2 SFDVKD, per germline. CDR3 size: 15 residues. CDR3 region: CATSDSGRLFYEQYF. CDR3 nucleotide sequence: TGTGCCACCAGTGATTCAGGGCGATTGTTCTACGAGCAGTACTTC.

V is TRBV18 and J is TRBJ2-5; D gene unclear. The CDR3 is 13 residues long. Germline-derived CDR1 and CDR2 are KGHSH and LQKENI. The ends were cut back, 3 bases at V and 7 bases at J, with 12 bases in the middle. The DNA for the CDR3 is TGTGCCAGCTCACCGGGCCCCGAAGGGACCCAGTACTTC. Its translation is CASSPGPEGTQYF.

This rearrangement joins TRBV6-5 to TRBJ1-1; D not resolved. The CDR3 has 10 amino acids. Germline assignment: CDR1 MNHEY and CDR2 SVGAGI. Trimming removed 8 bases from V and 11 bases from J, with 12 bases in between. In DNA form, the CDR3 reads TGTGCCAGCTTGAAAAGGCGGGCTTTCTTT. The encoded protein is CASLKRRAFF.

The CDR3 DNA reads as TGTGCCAGCACCCTACTTGGGGCCAACGTCCTGACTTTC. This translates into CASTLLGANVLTF. The gene calls are TRBV6-5 and TRBJ2-6, with D unclear. Trimming removed 7 bases at V and 3 bases at J, with 7 bases between. Germline loops: CDR1 MNHEY, CDR2 SVGAGI. This CDR3 contains 13 residues.

The chain has TRBV19 and TRBJ2-5, with D perhaps TRBD2 (7 bases). This CDR3 is 13 amino acids long. The V end was cut by 8 bases, the J end by 1 base, with 11 bases between. CDR1 is LNHDA, CDR2 SQIVND, per germline (reference sequence). CDR3 region: CASSRGGQETQYF. For the CDR3, the DNA is TGTGCCAGTTCGAGGGGGGGCCAAGAGACCCAGTACTTC.

V is TRBV7-2 and J is TRBJ1-2; D unresolved. Germline CDR1 and CDR2: SGHTA and FQGNSA. V was clipped by 3 bases and J by 8 bases, with 13 bases between them. The CDR3 has 13 amino acids. In nucleotides, the CDR3 is TGTGCCAGCAGCTTTGCCATCGGGATGGGCTACACCTTC. Its protein product is CASSFAIGMGYTF.

J is TRBJ2-3 and V is TRBV7-9; 7 bases map to TRBD1. There are 16 residues in the CDR3. From germline, CDR1 is SEHNR and CDR2 FQNEAQ (reference sequence). J lost 4 bases, V lost 1 base, and 8 bases had no gene match. CDR3 sequence (DNA): TGTGCCAGCAGCTTAGGACAGGGAAGGAACGCAGATACGCAGTATTTT. As protein: CASSLGQGRNADTQYF.

The chain is built from TRBV14 and TRBJ2-5, with 10 bases that match TRBD2. This CDR3 has 17 residues. Germline CDR1 is SGHDN and CDR2 is FVKESK. J lost 1 base, V lost 2 bases, and 7 bases had no gene match. In DNA, the CDR3 is TGTGCCAGCAGCCAAATATGGCAGCGGGGGGGCCAAGAGACCCAGTACTTC. Translating gives CASSQIWQRGGQETQYF.